These 7 T cell receptor beta chains were all obtained from the same sample, sequenced in a study of T cell repertoires in cytomegalovirus infection. One entry per CDR3 protein, called by TCRdb with MiXCR from the reads. In the table there are around 270,000 distinct CDR3 sequences, approximately 10% of which are singletons. Sample: PBMCs. The receptors here all came from a human donor in good health (CMV status not recorded). Some clones in this sample may be carry-over from other donors' samples.

This clonotype was seen many times. V and J are TRBV6-1 and TRBJ2-3; D not certain. This CDR3 is built from 17 residues. Germline V CDR1 and CDR2: MNHNS, SASEGT. Trimming pared 6 bases from V and 0 bases from J, leaving 19 bases between. The CDR3 bases are TGTGCCAGCAGCCATTATAGACCAGGTACTAGCACAGATACGCAGTATTTT. As protein: CASSHYRPGTSTDTQYF.

This clonotype was counted many times. The chain combines TRBV7-2 with TRBJ2-1; 7 nucleotides agree with TRBD2. The CDR3 length is 16 residues. The germline V gene has CDR1 SGHTA and CDR2 FQGNSA. V was pared by 7 bases and J by 12 bases, with 21 bases of the junction left unmatched. Here the CDR3 DNA reads TGTGCCAGCAATCCGAACGCGGGACTAACGTCTAGCGGGCAGTTCTTC. It specifies CASNPNAGLTSSGQFF.

The CDR3 spells CSAFRLAGGQRGTQYF. The DNA for the CDR3 is TGCAGTGCTTTCCGTCTAGCGGGGGGTCAAAGAGGGACCCAGTACTTC. The chain is built from TRBV20-1 and TRBJ2-5; 11 positions agree with TRBD2. Germline trimming cut 5 bases from V and 7 bases from J; bases unmatched to any gene: 15. The CDR3 is 16 amino acids. Germline assignment: CDR1 DFQATT and CDR2 SNEGSKA (reference sequence).

In its sample, this clonotype was seen many times. The chain employs TRBV7-2 and TRBJ1-6, with TRBD1 matching 7 bases. With 5 bases clipped from V and 0 bases from J, the junction kept 7 bases outside the gene matches. The CDR3 extends over 17 amino acids. Germline values: CDR1 SGHTA, CDR2 FQGNSA. Written as DNA, the CDR3 is TGTGCCAGCAGCCCCTGGACAGGAAGCTCCTATAATTCACCCCTCCACTTT. The encoded protein is CASSPWTGSSYNSPLHF.

Many counts were recorded for this clonotype. The chain employs TRBV2 and TRBJ2-7, with 7 bases fitting TRBD2. The CDR3 runs 13 residues. Germline V gene lookup returns CDR1 SNHLY and CDR2 FYNNEI. V was clipped by 2 bases and J by 7 bases; unmatched bases: 5. The CDR3: CASSEFLAAEQYF. The CDR3, as DNA: TGTGCCAGCAGTGAATTTCTAGCGGCAGAGCAGTACTTC.

This chain uses TRBV20-1 with TRBJ1-5; possible D gene TRBD1, 6 bases. Germline lookup yields CDR1 DFQATT and CDR2 SNEGSKA (reference sequence). Trimming stripped 4 bases from V and 7 bases from J, with 17 bases between. The CDR3 spans 14 residues. The CDR3 DNA reads TGCAGTGCTATTCAGGGGCCGCCGGGGCAGCCCCAGCATTTT. It specifies CSAIQGPPGQPQHF.

This clonotype occurred many times. The V call is TRBV7-2, the J call TRBJ2-7, with 7 positions matching TRBD2. CDR3 length equals 15 residues. V lost 3 bases to trimming and J lost 2 bases; unmatched junction nucleotides: 7. CDR1 is SGHTA, CDR2 FQGNSA, per germline. CDR3 bases: TGTGCCAGCAGCTTGGCGGGGGATATCACCTACGAGCAGTACTTC. Protein sequence: CASSLAGDITYEQYF.